This T cell receptor beta chain was sequenced in a study of Graves' ophthalmopathy and Graves' hyperthyroidism. This clonotype has ten or more counts. Among the exclusions were patients with other autoimmune diseases, uncontrolled infections, pregnancy or lactation. CDR3 regions of TCR beta were amplified from RNA transcripts. In the first round, RT-PCR was carried out with HTBI primers, and a multiplex PCR formed the second round. TCRdb independently ran MiXCR on the multiplex PCR reads; one entry per CDR3 protein. This sample has approximately 500,000 distinct CDR3 sequences, with roughly an eighth found just once. Germline V gives CDR1 MNHEY, CDR2 SMNVEV (reference sequence). CDR3 length equals 17 residues. V was pared by 4 bases and J by 4 bases, with 6 bases of the junction left unmatched.

This TCR derives from a woman aged 25 to 45 with Graves' ophthalmopathy. The rearrangement uses TRBV27 and TRBJ1-6, with 11 bases that match TRBD1. The sequenced material came from blood. As DNA, the CDR3 is TGTGCCAGCAGTTCCAGGACAGGGGGCGGATATAATTCACCCCTCCACTTT. This gives the protein CASSSRTGGGYNSPLHF.